This paragraph covers one T cell receptor (beta chain) sequence. Its cognate antigen has yet to be identified. The record has no base qualities; no much larger clone is one base away. This record belongs to a study of cytomegalovirus exposure and HLA in healthy donors (dated by TCRdb to 2016 to 2017). For context, the study as a whole: According to a later analysis, one platform produced both the approximately 110 validation repertoires and the 666 repertoires of the first cohort. Besides the first cohort of 550 to 750 subjects, a separate validation cohort made up of 120 different subjects was used. The study combined high-throughput TCR immunosequencing, statistical association of individual TCRs with disease status, and machine learning to predict cytomegalovirus infection status. The study was designed to test whether signatures of past pathogen exposure could be identified by cataloging public T cell receptors.

Library preparation employed the immunoSEQ multiplex PCR assay. The published analysis was carried out like this. A statistical classification framework was developed to diagnose cytomegalovirus status using the catalog of TCR beta chain sequences. TCRdb stores this immuneACCESS table with in-frame sequences only. Part of the clones is absent; in the studies checked, under half of the shortfall reflects unresolved V genes, and no reason is known for the rest. V, J and clone size reflect that table, while D and trimming were determined from the DNA. For this sample there are about 98,000 clones; approximately 84% appear just once. Over 6% of the sample rests with the top ten. The donors belonged to the validation cohort of about 110 subjects, which was separate from the approximately 680-subject first cohort. The research as a whole found: A total of 150 or so TCR beta chains were listed by the study as associated with cytomegalovirus. Of the cluster scores, about 94% were above 0 in a later analysis, which found that TCRs clustered in the first cohort also tended to co-occur in the 95 to 150 validation repertoires. It was suggested by the authors that the approach could potentially be generalized to other disease states and immunological phenotypes. Cytomegalovirus status was reported to be diagnosed by the classifier with high specificity and sensitivity in both the original and validation cohorts. Across donors, most TCR sequences were observed very rarely, whereas some public TCRs were present in many individuals. In vitro tests confirmed that a few of the cytomegalovirus-associated TCR beta chains recognize cytomegalovirus antigens. All 120 or so repertoires were used to score co-occurrence in the validation cohort in a later analysis, because that analysis had no HLA typing for the cohort.

In the germline V gene, CDR1 corresponds to SGHTA and CDR2 to FQGNSA. There are 14 amino acids in the CDR3, from cysteine to phenylalanine inclusive. Kept here is only the CDR3 DNA, which spans 42 bases and is read in frame from base 1. V lost 1 base and J lost 4 bases; the stretch between them is 9 bases long. The chain couples TRBV7-2 to TRBJ2-3; the D gene is perhaps TRBD1, on 5 matching bases. The TCR was taken from a man in his late teens or twenties in good health and CMV-seropositive. The sample was PBMCs. This receptor has the CDR3 CASSLVGAADTQYF. The nucleotide sequence reads TGTGCCAGCAGCTTAGTAGGGGCCGCAGATACGCAGTATTTT.